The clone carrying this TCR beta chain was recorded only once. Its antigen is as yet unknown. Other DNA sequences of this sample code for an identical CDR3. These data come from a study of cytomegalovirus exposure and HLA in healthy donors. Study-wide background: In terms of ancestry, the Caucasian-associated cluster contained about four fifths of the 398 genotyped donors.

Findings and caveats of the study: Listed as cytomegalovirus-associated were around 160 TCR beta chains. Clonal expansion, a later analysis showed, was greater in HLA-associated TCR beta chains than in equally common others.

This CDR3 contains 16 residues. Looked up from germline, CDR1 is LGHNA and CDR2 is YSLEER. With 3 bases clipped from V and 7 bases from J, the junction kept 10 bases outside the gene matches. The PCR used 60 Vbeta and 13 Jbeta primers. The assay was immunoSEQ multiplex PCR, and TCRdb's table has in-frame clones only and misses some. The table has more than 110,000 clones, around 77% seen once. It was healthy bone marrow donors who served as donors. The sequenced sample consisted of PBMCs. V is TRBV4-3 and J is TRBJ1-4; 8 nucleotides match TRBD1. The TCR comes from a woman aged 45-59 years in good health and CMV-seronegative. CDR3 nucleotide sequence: TGCGCCAGCAGCCAGAAGCAGGGGGCTGAGGGTGAAAAACTGTTTTTT. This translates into CASSQKQGAEGEKLFF.